This TCR beta chain was sequenced during a study of T cells after yellow fever vaccination. TCRdb processed the 5' RACE reads anew with MiXCR; each CDR3 protein has one entry. The sample has about 260,000 distinct CDR3 sequences, about 5% seen once. CDR3 size: 14 residues. Trimming took 7 bases from V and 0 from J, leaving 8 bases between them. Germline CDR1 is SGHRS and CDR2 is YFSETQ. The TCR was taken from a young man who received the YFV17D yellow fever vaccine. This specimen consisted of CD4+ T cells sorted from PBMCs, obtained on the day of the yellow fever booster vaccination. This chain joins TRBV5-1 and TRBJ2-6; D may be TRBD1 (6 bases). The CDR3 here is CASRTASGANVLTF. CDR3 in DNA: TGCGCCAGCCGGACAGCCTCTGGGGCCAACGTCCTGACTTTC.